One and the same sample provided the 30 T cell receptor beta chains below, sequenced in a study of neurological immune-mediated disorders. TCRdb re-called the 5' RACE reads through MiXCR, storing one row per CDR3 protein. The sample has 45,000 to 65,000 distinct CDR3 sequences, about 4.2% seen once; the top ten hold 2.9%. Sequencing input: PBMCs. Receptors were obtained from a man aged 50 to 60 with multiple sclerosis.

This clonotype was seen at least ten times. The chain carries TRBV7-3 and TRBJ2-3; D is ambiguous. Germline CDR1 reads SGHTA; CDR2 reads FQGTGA. The CDR3 has 13 residues. Trimming shortened V by 5 bases and J by 5 bases, and 11 bases separated the two germline ends. The CDR3 sequence: CASSHYFGDTQYF. The CDR3 DNA reads as TGTGCCAGCAGCCATTACTTCGGAGATACGCAGTATTTT.

This clonotype was seen many times. The V call is TRBV6-5, the J call TRBJ2-1; 8 bases line up with TRBD2. Germline CDR1 reads MNHEY; CDR2 reads SVGAGI. The CDR3 consists of 18 residues. V lost 3 bases and J lost 0; bases outside the gene matches: 10. CDR3 residues: CASSYSHPAGGSYNEQFF. The CDR3 coding sequence is TGTGCCAGCAGTTATTCCCACCCGGCGGGGGGCTCCTACAATGAGCAGTTCTTC.

The CDR3 loop is CSATEAVSTDTQYF. DNA of the CDR3: TGCAGTGCTACCGAAGCGGTAAGCACAGATACGCAGTATTTT. V usage is TRBV20-1 and J usage is TRBJ2-3; D may be TRBD2 (5 bases). This CDR3 comprises 14 residues. The germline gives CDR1 DFQATT, CDR2 SNEGSKA (reference sequence). Trimming shortened V by 4 bases and J by 0 bases, and 11 bases separated the two germline ends.

The chain joins TRBV6-6 to TRBJ2-5, with D possibly being TRBD1 (6 bases). CDR3 size: 14 residues. CDR1 and CDR2 (germline): MNHNY, SVGAGI (reference sequence). V was clipped by 6 bases and J by 1 base, with 12 bases between them. For the CDR3, the DNA is TGTGCCAGCAGCCACGGACAGTTCCAAGAGACCCAGTACTTC. Translation gives CASSHGQFQETQYF.

This clonotype appeared many times. This chain links TRBV20-1 with TRBJ1-2; 8 bases line up with TRBD1. Germline CDR1 DFQATT, CDR2 SNEGSKA (reference sequence). CDR3 length: 14 residues. Trimming at V came to 0 bases and at J to 4 bases, leaving 4 bases not matched to a gene. CDR3 sequence: CSARETGGSYGYTF. For the CDR3, the DNA is TGCAGTGCTAGAGAAACAGGGGGTAGCTATGGCTACACCTTC.

In this sample, this clonotype turned up a few times. The chain uses TRBV2 and TRBJ2-2; TRBD2 matches 8 bases. V gave up 6 bases and J gave up 8 bases; unmatched junction bases: 11. This CDR3 region has 15 residues. Germline V gene data show CDR1 as SNHLY and CDR2 as FYNNEI. Here the CDR3 DNA reads TGTGCCAGCAGCCCGACTAGCGACCCTTGGGGGGAGCTGTTTTTT. Translating it yields CASSPTSDPWGELFF.

This clonotype was detected many times. This chain connects TRBV4-1 to TRBJ2-2, with D perhaps TRBD2 (6 bases). There are 14 residues in the CDR3. Germline CDR1 is MGHRA and CDR2 is YSYEKL. V was pared by 0 bases and J by 5 bases, with 7 bases between. This CDR3 is CASSQDGGTGELFF. The CDR3, as DNA: TGCGCCAGCAGCCAAGATGGGGGGACCGGGGAGCTGTTTTTT.

This clonotype showed up many times. The rearrangement joins TRBV5-1 to TRBJ1-1; 8 bases match TRBD1. The CDR3 extends over 14 amino acids. Losses at the gene ends were 7 bases for V and 1 base for J; bases not matched to a gene: 6. Germline V lookup: CDR1 SGHRS, CDR2 YFSETQ. CDR3: CASGSGGRNTEAFF. CDR3 DNA sequence: TGCGCCAGCGGGTCAGGGGGCCGGAACACTGAAGCTTTCTTT.

This clonotype was counted many times. The V and J genes are TRBV5-1 and TRBJ1-6; tentative D call: TRBD1 (6 bases). V gave up 0 bases and J gave up 7 bases, with 11 bases separating them. In germline, CDR1 is SGHRS, CDR2 YFSETQ. This CDR3 contains 15 residues. CDR3 region: CASSLEPGGNSPLHF. For the CDR3, the DNA is TGCGCCAGCAGCTTGGAGCCGGGGGGCAATTCACCCCTCCACTTT.

This clonotype was seen repeatedly, ten times or more. The J gene is TRBJ2-2, the V gene TRBV5-6; weak D call: TRBD2 (5 bases). V lost 3 bases, J lost 5 bases, and 14 bases lay in between. From germline, CDR1 is SGHDT and CDR2 YYEEEE. This CDR3 has 15 amino acids. CDR3 residues: CASSWERVITGELFF. CDR3 nucleotides: TGTGCCAGCAGCTGGGAGAGGGTCATTACCGGGGAGCTGTTTTTT.

This clonotype came up many times. The chain combines TRBV4-2 with TRBJ2-2, with a tentative D call TRBD2 (6 bases). Germline lookup yields CDR1 LGHNA and CDR2 YNFKEQ. The CDR3 extends over 18 amino acids. V gave up 1 base and J gave up 0 bases, with 15 bases separating them. The CDR3, as DNA: TGTGCCAGCAGCCAAGTGGCGATAGCGGACCCGAACACCGGGGAGCTGTTTTTT. Translated: CASSQVAIADPNTGELFF.

This clonotype is medium-sized. The CDR3 loop is CASSFRGVEQFF. The CDR3, as DNA: TGCGCCAGCAGCTTTCGTGGGGTCGAGCAGTTCTTC. V and J are TRBV5-1 and TRBJ2-1; D is unclear. The CDR3 covers 12 residues. The germline gives CDR1 SGHRS, CDR2 YFSETQ. Trimming pared 2 bases from V and 10 bases from J, leaving 10 bases between.

This clonotype was picked up many times. The chain couples TRBV7-6 to TRBJ2-6; 7 bases map to TRBD1. There are 18 residues in the CDR3. Germline trimming cut 5 bases from V and 1 base from J; bases unmatched to any gene: 11. Germline CDR1 and CDR2: SGHVS and FNYEAQ. Here the CDR3 DNA reads TGTGCCAGCAGCCAAGTTAGGAAGGGGGCGTCTGGGGCCAACGTCCTGACTTTC. This gives the protein CASSQVRKGASGANVLTF.

The chain couples TRBV6-1 to TRBJ2-2; D is uncertain. The V end was cut by 2 bases, the J end by 6 bases, with 10 bases between. Germline CDR1 MNHNS, CDR2 SASEGT. The CDR3 is 14 residues long. The CDR3 loop reads CASSEFSLAGELFF. DNA for the CDR3: TGTGCCAGCAGTGAATTTAGTCTCGCCGGGGAGCTGTTTTTT.

This clonotype has a count of ten or more. The CDR3 here is CASSSPLEGQYF. Written as DNA, the CDR3 is TGTGCCAGCAGTTCACCACTAGAGGGGCAGTATTTT. J is TRBJ2-3 and V is TRBV12-3 or TRBV12-4, with TRBD2 as a possible D gene (5 bases). The CDR3 length is 12 residues. V lost 4 bases and J lost 11, with 13 bases in between.

This clonotype was recorded many times. This rearrangement joins TRBV20-1 to TRBJ1-1, with 8 nucleotides matching TRBD1. V shed 1 base and J 11 bases; nucleotides not matched to a gene: 9. Germline V CDR1 and CDR2: DFQATT, SNEGSKA (reference sequence). CDR3 size: 13 residues. CDR3 residues: CSARAETGAGAFF. The CDR3 nucleotides are TGCAGTGCTAGAGCCGAGACAGGGGCTGGCGCTTTCTTT.

This clonotype appeared many times. J is TRBJ1-5 and V is TRBV28; D is uncertain. With 2 bases removed from V and 5 bases from J, the gap between germline ends came to 7 bases. Germline V gene lookup returns CDR1 MDHEN and CDR2 SYDVKM. The CDR3 contains 13 residues. CDR3 nucleotide sequence: TGTGCCAGCAGTTTACTTATAGATCAGCCCCAGCATTTT. This sequence encodes CASSLLIDQPQHF. The entire variable domain, with the rest obtained from reference TRBV28 and TRBJ1-5, is as follows: DVKVTQSSRYLVKRTGEKVFLECVQDMDHENMFWYRQDPGLGLRLIYFSYDVKMKEKGDIPEGYSVSREKKERFSLILESASTNQTSMYLCASSLLIDQPQHFGDGTRLSIL.

This clonotype was detected a few times. This sequence joins TRBV20-1 and TRBJ2-1; TRBD2 aligns across 7 bases. CDR1 is DFQATT, CDR2 SNEGSKA, per germline (reference sequence). CDR3 size: 14 residues. V lost 6 bases to trimming and J lost 2 bases; unmatched junction nucleotides: 7. In DNA, the CDR3 is TGCAGTGCCCCGGGGGAGGGGCCCTACAATGAGCAGTTCTTC. It translates to CSAPGEGPYNEQFF.

This clonotype showed up many times. The chain carries TRBV3-1 and TRBJ1-4, with D unresolved. With 2 bases removed from V and 0 bases from J, the gap between germline ends came to 4 bases. Germline V lookup: CDR1 LGHDT, CDR2 YNNKEL (reference sequence). The CDR3 has 14 amino acids. In DNA form, the CDR3 reads TGTGCCAGCAGCCAAATGCCAACTAATGAAAAACTGTTTTTT. Translating it yields CASSQMPTNEKLFF.

This clonotype was observed a handful of times. One base away lies a much larger clone, so this may be a sequencing read error. The chain couples TRBV4-1 to TRBJ2-5; 12 nucleotides line up with TRBD2. The CDR3 spans 18 residues. Per germline, CDR1 MGHRA and CDR2 YSYEKL. Trimming cost V 4 bases and J 5 bases; bases outside gene matches: 14. CDR3 region: CASSRRETSGRRGETQYF. The CDR3 nucleotides are TGCGCCAGCAGCCGGAGGGAGACTAGCGGGAGAAGGGGGGAGACCCAGTACTTC.

This clonotype was found many times. The chain links TRBV7-2 to TRBJ1-4, with D unresolved. The CDR3 length is 16 residues. Trimming took off 5 bases at V and 0 bases at J, with 13 bases between the two ends. CDR1 is SGHTA and CDR2 is FQGNSA in the germline V gene. CDR3 bases: TGTGCCAGCAGCCCCAGGTCCCGGCCAACTAATGAAAAACTGTTTTTT. Encoded protein: CASSPRSRPTNEKLFF.

Many counts were recorded for this clonotype. The rearrangement uses TRBV6-5 and TRBJ2-1, with TRBD1 matching over 9 bases. CDR3 size: 15 residues. Germline loops: CDR1 MNHEY, CDR2 SVGAGI. With 6 bases clipped from V and 1 base from J, the junction kept 4 bases outside the gene matches. This CDR3 is CASSPGTGSYNEQFF. CDR3 nucleotides: TGTGCCAGCAGCCCCGGGACAGGGTCCTACAATGAGCAGTTCTTC.

The genes are TRBV11-1 and TRBJ2-7, with D perhaps matching TRBD2 (6 bases). The CDR3 totals 16 residues. Deletions cut 5 bases from V and 7 bases from J, with 24 bases between. Germline CDR1 is SGHAT and CDR2 is FQDESV (reference sequence). The CDR3 loop reads CASSRERVERRGEQYF. Written as DNA, the CDR3 is TGTGCCAGCAGCCGGGAGAGAGTAGAGCGCCGCGGGGAGCAGTACTTC. Using reference TRBV11-1 and TRBJ2-7 for the parts outside the CDR3, the full variable domain is EAEVAQSPRYKITEKSQAVAFWCDPISGHATLYWYRQILGQGPELLVQFQDESVVDDSQLPKDRFSAERLKGVDSTLKIQPAELGDSAMYLCASSRERVERRGEQYFGPGTRLTVT.

This clonotype has at least ten counts. The J gene is TRBJ1-4, the V gene TRBV2; tentative D call: TRBD1 (5 bases). CDR1 is SNHLY and CDR2 is FYNNEI in the germline V gene. The CDR3 contains 15 residues. Deletions cut 5 bases from V and 0 bases from J, with 10 bases between. CDR3: CASSTGHPTNEKLFF. The CDR3 DNA reads as TGTGCCAGCAGTACCGGACACCCAACTAATGAAAAACTGTTTTTT.

Only a few counts were recorded for this clonotype. The chain joins TRBV5-1 to TRBJ2-5, with D perhaps matching TRBD2 (5 bases). V lost 4 bases to trimming and J lost 7 bases, with 20 bases between them. Germline V gene lookup returns CDR1 SGHRS and CDR2 YFSETQ. The length of the CDR3 is 15 residues. CDR3 residues: CASSPWTGDRGTQYF. The CDR3 DNA reads TGCGCCAGCAGCCCCTGGACTGGGGATCGGGGGACCCAGTACTTC.

The table lists this clonotype with many counts. This chain connects TRBV25-1 to TRBJ2-7, with 7 bases fitting TRBD1. V trimming: 1 base; J trimming: 3 bases; junction bases outside the gene matches: 6. The CDR3 contains 15 residues. CDR1 is MGHDK, CDR2 SYGVNS, per germline. CDR3 residues: CASSELTGNRYEQYF. As DNA, the CDR3 is TGTGCCAGCAGTGAATTGACAGGGAACCGCTACGAGCAGTACTTC.

This clonotype was found many times. The chain has TRBV14 and TRBJ2-7; D remains ambiguous. Trimming took 0 bases from V and 2 from J, leaving 17 bases between them. Germline-derived CDR1 and CDR2 are SGHDN and FVKESK. There are 17 residues in the CDR3. Written as DNA, the CDR3 is TGTGCCAGCAGCCAAGATTATGGCAGGCACCTGACCTACGAGCAGTACTTC. Amino acid sequence: CASSQDYGRHLTYEQYF.

This clonotype was counted many times. The chain recombines TRBV20-1 with TRBJ1-4; weak D call: TRBD1 (6 bases). The CDR3 length is 13 residues. Germline assignment: CDR1 DFQATT and CDR2 SNEGSKA (reference sequence). Trimming took 3 bases from V and 8 from J, leaving 13 bases between them. Here the CDR3 reads CSASPGGREKLFF. The CDR3 coding sequence is TGCAGTGCTAGTCCGGGGGGCCGCGAAAAACTGTTTTTT.

Ten or more counts support this clonotype. The chain carries TRBV7-6 and TRBJ2-5; 10 bases are shared with TRBD2. V lost 4 bases to trimming and J lost 5 bases; unmatched junction nucleotides: 4. The CDR3 extends over 14 amino acids. CDR1 is SGHVS and CDR2 is FNYEAQ in the germline V gene. Written as DNA, the CDR3 is TGTGCCAGCAGCTCTGGACTAGCGGACGAGACCCAGTACTTC. Encoded protein: CASSSGLADETQYF.

This clonotype was detected only a few times. This chain uses TRBV7-3 with TRBJ2-1; possible D gene TRBD1, 5 bases. The CDR3 covers 15 residues. The V end was cut by 2 bases, the J end by 2 bases, with 10 bases between. Germline values: CDR1 SGHTA, CDR2 FQGTGA. CDR3 region: CASSLGARPYNEQFF. The CDR3 nucleotides read TGTGCCAGCAGCTTAGGGGCGCGGCCCTACAATGAGCAGTTCTTC.